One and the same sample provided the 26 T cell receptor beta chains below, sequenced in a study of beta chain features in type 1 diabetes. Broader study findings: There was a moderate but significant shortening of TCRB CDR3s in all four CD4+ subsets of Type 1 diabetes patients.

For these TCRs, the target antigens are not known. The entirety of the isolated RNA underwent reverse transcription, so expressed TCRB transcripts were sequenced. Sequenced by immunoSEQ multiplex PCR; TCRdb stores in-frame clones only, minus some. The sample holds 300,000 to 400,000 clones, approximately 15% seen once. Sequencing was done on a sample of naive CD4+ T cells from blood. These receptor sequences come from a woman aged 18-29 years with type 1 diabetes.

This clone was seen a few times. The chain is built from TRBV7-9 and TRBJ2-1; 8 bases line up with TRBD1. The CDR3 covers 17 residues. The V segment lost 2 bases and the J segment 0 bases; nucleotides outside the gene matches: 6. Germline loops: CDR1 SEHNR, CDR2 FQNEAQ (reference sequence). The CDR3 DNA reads TGTGCCAGCAGCTTAATTGGGGACAGGCGCTCCTACAATGAGCAGTTCTTC. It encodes CASSLIGDRRSYNEQFF.

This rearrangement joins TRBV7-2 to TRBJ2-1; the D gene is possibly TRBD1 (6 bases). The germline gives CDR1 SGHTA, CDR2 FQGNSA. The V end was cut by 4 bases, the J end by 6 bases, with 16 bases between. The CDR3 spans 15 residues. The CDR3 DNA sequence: TGTGCCAGCAGCTCCTCAGGGGAACGAATCAATGAGCAGTTCTTC. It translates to CASSSSGERINEQFF.

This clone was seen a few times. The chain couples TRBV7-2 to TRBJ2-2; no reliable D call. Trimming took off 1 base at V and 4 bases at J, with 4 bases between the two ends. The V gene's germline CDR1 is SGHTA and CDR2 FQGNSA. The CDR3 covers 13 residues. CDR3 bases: TGTGCCAGCAGCTTAGTGGCCACCGGGGAGCTGTTTTTT. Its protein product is CASSLVATGELFF.

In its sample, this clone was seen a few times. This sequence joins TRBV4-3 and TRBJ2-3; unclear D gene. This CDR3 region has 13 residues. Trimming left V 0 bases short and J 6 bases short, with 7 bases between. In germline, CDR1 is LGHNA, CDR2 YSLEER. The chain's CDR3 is CASSQDIGDTQYF. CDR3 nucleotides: TGCGCCAGCAGCCAAGATATCGGGGATACGCAGTATTTT.

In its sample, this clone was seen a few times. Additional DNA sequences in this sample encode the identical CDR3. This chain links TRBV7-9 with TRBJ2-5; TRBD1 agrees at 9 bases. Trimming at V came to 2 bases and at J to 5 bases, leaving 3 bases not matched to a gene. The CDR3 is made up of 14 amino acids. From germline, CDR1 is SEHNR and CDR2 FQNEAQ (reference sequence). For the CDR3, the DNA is TGTGCCAGCAGCTTACGACAGGGGGGGGAGACCCAGTACTTC. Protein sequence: CASSLRQGGETQYF.

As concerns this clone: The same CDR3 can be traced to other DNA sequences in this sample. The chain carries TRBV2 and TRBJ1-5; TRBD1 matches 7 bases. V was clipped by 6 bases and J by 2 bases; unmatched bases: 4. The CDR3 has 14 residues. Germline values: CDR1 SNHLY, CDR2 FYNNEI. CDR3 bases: TGTGCCAGCAGCGGAACAGGGGGCAATCAGCCCCAGCATTTT. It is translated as CASSGTGGNQPQHF.

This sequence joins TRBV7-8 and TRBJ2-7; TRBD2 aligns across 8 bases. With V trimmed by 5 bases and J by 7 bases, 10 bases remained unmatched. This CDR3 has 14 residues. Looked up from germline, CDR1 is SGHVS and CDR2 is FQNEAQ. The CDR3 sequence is CASSTRVPGGEQYV. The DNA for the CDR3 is TGTGCCAGCAGCACCCGGGTCCCGGGAGGGGAGCAGTACGTC.

Written as DNA, the CDR3 is TGTGCCAGCAGCTATCTAGCGGTCCAAGAGACCCAGTACTTC. Translation: CASSYLAVQETQYF. The chain carries TRBV11-2 and TRBJ2-5, with 7 bases that match TRBD2. The CDR3 extends over 14 amino acids. Germline trimming cut 4 bases from V and 1 base from J; bases unmatched to any gene: 3. CDR1 is SGHAT, CDR2 FQNNGV, per germline.

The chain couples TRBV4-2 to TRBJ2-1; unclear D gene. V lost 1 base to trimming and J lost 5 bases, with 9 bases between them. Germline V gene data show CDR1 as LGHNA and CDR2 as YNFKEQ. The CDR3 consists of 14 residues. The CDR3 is CASSQVSQNNEQFF. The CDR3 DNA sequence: TGTGCCAGCAGCCAAGTTTCACAAAACAATGAGCAGTTCTTC.

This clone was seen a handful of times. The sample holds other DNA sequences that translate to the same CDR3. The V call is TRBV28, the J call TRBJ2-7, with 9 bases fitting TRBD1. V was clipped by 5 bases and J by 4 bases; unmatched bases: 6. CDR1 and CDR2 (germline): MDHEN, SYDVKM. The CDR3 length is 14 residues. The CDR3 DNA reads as TGTGCCAGCAGTCCGGGACAGGGTCCATACGAGCAGTACTTC. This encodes CASSPGQGPYEQYF.

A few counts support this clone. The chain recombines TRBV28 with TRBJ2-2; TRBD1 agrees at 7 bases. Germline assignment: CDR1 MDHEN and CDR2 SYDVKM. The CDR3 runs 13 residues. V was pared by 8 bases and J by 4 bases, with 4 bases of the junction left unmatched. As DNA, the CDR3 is TGTGCCAGCGGCCACAGGGGCACCGGGGAGCTGTTTTTT. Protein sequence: CASGHRGTGELFF. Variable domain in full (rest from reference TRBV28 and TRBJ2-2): DVKVTQSSRYLVKRTGEKVFLECVQDMDHENMFWYRQDPGLGLRLIYFSYDVKMKEKGDIPEGYSVSREKKERFSLILESASTNQTSMYLCASGHRGTGELFFGEGSRLTVL.

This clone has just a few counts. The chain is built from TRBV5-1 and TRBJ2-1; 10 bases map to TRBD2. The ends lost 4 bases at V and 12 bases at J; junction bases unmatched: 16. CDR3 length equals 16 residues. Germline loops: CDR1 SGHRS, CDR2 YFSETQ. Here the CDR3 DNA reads TGCGCCAGCAGCCTCATCCCTAGCGGGAGTGCTTTGGGGCAGTTCTTC. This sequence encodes CASSLIPSGSALGQFF.

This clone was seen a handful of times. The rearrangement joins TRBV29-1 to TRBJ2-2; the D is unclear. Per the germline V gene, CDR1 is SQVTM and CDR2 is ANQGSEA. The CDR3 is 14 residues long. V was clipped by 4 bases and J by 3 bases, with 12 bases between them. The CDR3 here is CSVAHSIDTGELFF. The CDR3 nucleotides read TGCAGCGTTGCCCATAGTATCGACACCGGGGAGCTGTTTTTT.

The CDR3 bases are TGCGCCAGCAGCTTAGCAGCGTACATGAACACTGAAGCTTTCTTT. It encodes CASSLAAYMNTEAFF. This sequence joins TRBV5-1 and TRBJ1-1, with D uncertain. V was cut by 2 bases and J by 0 bases, with 11 bases left in between. The CDR3 is 15 amino acids. Germline CDR1 reads SGHRS; CDR2 reads YFSETQ.

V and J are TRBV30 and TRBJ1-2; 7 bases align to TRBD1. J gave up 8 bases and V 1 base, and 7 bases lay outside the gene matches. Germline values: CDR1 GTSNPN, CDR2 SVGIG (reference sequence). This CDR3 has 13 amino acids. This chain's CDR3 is CAWSGQGDGGYTF. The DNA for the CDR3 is TGTGCCTGGAGTGGACAGGGTGACGGCGGCTACACCTTC.

The CDR3 region is CASSLDRQLQGAFF. For the CDR3, the DNA is TGTGCCAGCAGCTTAGACCGACAGCTTCAAGGAGCTTTCTTT. V usage is TRBV7-2 and J usage is TRBJ1-1, with a possible D match to TRBD1 (5 bases). The CDR3 sequence is 14 residues long. Germline V gene sequence: CDR1 SGHTA, CDR2 FQGNSA. V was pared by 1 base and J by 10 bases, with 16 bases between.

CDR3 region: CASSAWTGNNEQFF. CDR3 DNA: TGTGCCAGCAGCGCCTGGACAGGTAACAATGAGCAGTTCTTC. This chain links TRBV27 with TRBJ2-1, with 7 bases matching TRBD1. CDR3 size: 14 residues. Germline V gives CDR1 MNHEY, CDR2 SMNVEV (reference sequence). V was pared by 6 bases and J by 5 bases, with 7 bases of the junction left unmatched.

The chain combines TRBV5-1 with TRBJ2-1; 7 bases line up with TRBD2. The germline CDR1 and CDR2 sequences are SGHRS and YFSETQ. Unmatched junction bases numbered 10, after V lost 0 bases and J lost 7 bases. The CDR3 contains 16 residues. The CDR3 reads CASSLESAGVRNEQFF. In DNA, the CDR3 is TGCGCCAGCAGCTTGGAGTCGGCGGGAGTCAGGAATGAGCAGTTCTTC. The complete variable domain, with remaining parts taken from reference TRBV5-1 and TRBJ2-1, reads KAGVTQTPRYLIKTRGQQVTLSCSPISGHRSVSWYQQTPGQGLQFLFEYFSETQRNKGNFPGRFSGRQFSNSRSEMNVSTLELGDSALYLCASSLESAGVRNEQFFGPGTRLTVL.

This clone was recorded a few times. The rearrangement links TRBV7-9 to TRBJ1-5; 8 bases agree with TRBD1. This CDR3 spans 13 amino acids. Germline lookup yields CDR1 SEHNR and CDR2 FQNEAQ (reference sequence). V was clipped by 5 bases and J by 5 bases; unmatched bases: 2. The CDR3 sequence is CASSPTGDQPQHF. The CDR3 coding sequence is TGTGCCAGCAGCCCGACAGGGGATCAGCCCCAGCATTTT.

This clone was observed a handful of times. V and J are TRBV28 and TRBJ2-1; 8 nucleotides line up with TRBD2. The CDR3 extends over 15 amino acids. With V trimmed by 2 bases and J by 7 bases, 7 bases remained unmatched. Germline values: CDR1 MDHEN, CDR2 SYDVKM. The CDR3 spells CASSLPQRERNEQFF. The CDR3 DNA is TGTGCCAGCAGTTTACCCCAGCGGGAGAGGAATGAGCAGTTCTTC.

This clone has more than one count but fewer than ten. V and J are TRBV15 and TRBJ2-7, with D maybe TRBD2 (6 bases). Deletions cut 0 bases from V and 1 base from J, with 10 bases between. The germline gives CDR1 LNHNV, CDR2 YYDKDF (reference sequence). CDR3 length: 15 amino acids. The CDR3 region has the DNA TGTGCCACCAGCAGAGATGGGGACTTATCCTACGAGCAGTACTTC. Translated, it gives CATSRDGDLSYEQYF. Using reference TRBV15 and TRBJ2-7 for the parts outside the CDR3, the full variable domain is DAMVIQNPRYQVTQFGKPVTLSCSQTLNHNVMYWYQQKSSQAPKLLFHYYDKDFNNEADTPDNFQSRRPNTSFCFLDIRSPGLGDTAMYLCATSRDGDLSYEQYFGPGTRLTVT.

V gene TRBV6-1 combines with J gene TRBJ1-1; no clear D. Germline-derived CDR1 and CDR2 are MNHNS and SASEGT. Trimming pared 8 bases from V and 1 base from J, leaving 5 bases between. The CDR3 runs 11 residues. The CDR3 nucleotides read TGTGCCAGCGAAGCGAACACTGAAGCTTTCTTT. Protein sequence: CASEANTEAFF.

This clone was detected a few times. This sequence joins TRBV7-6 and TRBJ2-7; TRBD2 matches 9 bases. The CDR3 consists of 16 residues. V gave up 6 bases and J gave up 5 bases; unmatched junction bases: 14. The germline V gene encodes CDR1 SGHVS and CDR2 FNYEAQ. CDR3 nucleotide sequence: TGTGCCAGCAGGAGGGCGGGAGGGCCCCGCAGGGACGAGCAGTACTTC. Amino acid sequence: CASRRAGGPRRDEQYF.

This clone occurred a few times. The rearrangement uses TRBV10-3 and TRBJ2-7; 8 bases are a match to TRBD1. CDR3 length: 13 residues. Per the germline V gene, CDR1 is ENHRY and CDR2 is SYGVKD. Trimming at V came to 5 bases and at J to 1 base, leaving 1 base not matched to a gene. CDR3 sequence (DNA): TGTGCCATCAGTACAGGGGGGTCCTACGAGCAGTACGTC. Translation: CAISTGGSYEQYV.

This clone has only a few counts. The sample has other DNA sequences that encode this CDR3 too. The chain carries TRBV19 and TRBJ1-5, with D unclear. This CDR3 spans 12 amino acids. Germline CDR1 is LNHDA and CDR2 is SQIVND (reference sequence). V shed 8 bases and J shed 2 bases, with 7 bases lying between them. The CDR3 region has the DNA TGTGCCAGTTCGTATCGCAATCAGCCCCAGCATTTT. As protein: CASSYRNQPQHF.

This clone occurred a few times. CDR3 residues: CASSQGPTYTGELFF. The CDR3 bases are TGCGCCAGCAGCCAGGGGCCCACTTACACCGGGGAGCTGTTTTTT. The chain employs TRBV4-3 and TRBJ2-2; possibly TRBD1 for D (5 bases). Trimming stripped 3 bases from V and 3 bases from J, with 11 bases between. Germline CDR1 LGHNA, CDR2 YSLEER. The CDR3 is 15 residues long.